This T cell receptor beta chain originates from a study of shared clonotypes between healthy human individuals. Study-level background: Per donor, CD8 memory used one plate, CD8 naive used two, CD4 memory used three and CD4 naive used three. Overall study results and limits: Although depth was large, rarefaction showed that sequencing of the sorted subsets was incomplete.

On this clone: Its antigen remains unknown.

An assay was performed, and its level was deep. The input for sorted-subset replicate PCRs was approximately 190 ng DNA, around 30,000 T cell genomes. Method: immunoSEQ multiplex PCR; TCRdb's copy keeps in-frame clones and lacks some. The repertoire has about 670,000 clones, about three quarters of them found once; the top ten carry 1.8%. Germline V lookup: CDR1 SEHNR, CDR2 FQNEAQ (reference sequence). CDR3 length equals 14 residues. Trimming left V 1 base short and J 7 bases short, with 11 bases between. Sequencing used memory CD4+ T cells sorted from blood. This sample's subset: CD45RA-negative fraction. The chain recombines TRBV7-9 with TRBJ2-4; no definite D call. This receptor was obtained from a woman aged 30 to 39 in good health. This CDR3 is CASSLGPESNIQYF. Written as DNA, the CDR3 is TGTGCCAGCAGCTTAGGTCCGGAATCGAACATTCAGTACTTC.